Below, one TCR beta chain is given with its context. It has no known antigen specificity. Base qualities are missing; no much larger clone stands one base away. PBMCs were isolated by Ficoll-Paque density gradient centrifugation. These data belong to a study of T-cell memory formation after mild COVID-19 listed by TCRdb under 2021. For the wider study: Most TCR sequence clusters were specific to one of the two donors. Longitudinal TCRalpha and TCRbeta repertoire sequencing tracked T-cell clones expanding and contracting after mild COVID-19 in a couple of donors. The cohort was made up of two young adult volunteers, one female and one male, who were previously healthy. Overall study outcomes, separate from this receptor: Only two mild cases were covered in the study, and larger cohorts including severe cases with pre-infection samples were considered necessary. Clones contracting from day 15 to 85 had balanced CD4/CD8 phenotypes, while a second wave expanding from day 15 to 37 was biased towards CD4+. Contracting CD4+ clones were located mainly in the CM and EM memory subsets, whereas CD8+ clones were found to be enriched in EMRA. SARS-CoV-2 specificity was not confirmed for the second-wave clones peaking on day 37. Some responding clones were found in pre-infection memory, which suggests that pre-existing cross-reactive memory T cells took part in the SARS-CoV-2 response.

Spanning cysteine to phenylalanine, the CDR3 consists of 13 amino acids. Left in the record is the CDR3 DNA by itself, 39 bases read in frame from the first base. CDR1 and CDR2 are drawn from the germline V gene: SGHRS, YFSETQ. Cut back by 2 bases and 7 bases, the V and J ends lie 10 bases apart. Data came from an Illumina NovaSeq 6000. Using 5'RACE with constant-segment primers, TCRalpha and TCRbeta cDNA libraries were constructed, with sample barcodes and unique molecular identifiers added in the process. Trizol reagent was used to extract RNA from every sample. Library amplification was performed in two PCR steps, and a second sample barcode and Illumina TruSeq adapters were introduced in the second step. Sequencing of the libraries was done on an Illumina NovaSeq, producing 2 x 150 bp paired-end reads. On the authors' methods: The reads were demultiplexed and collapsed into UMI-guided consensus sequences using migec v1.2.7. With mixcr v2.1.11, UMI consensuses were aligned to TRA and TRB V and J templates and assembled into clonotypes. A clonotype was counted as expanded or contracted only if both edgeR and NoisET called the change significant, with noise models trained on biological replicates. For edgeR calls, a false discovery rate-adjusted p below 0.01 and a log2 fold-change threshold of 1 were applied. As an exploratory analysis of dynamics, PCA with hierarchical clustering was applied to max-normalized trajectories of the 1000 most abundant clonotypes. Separately sequenced CD4+ and CD8+ repertoires were used to assign a CD4 or CD8 phenotype to each responding clone. TCRdb reprocessing: public reads trimmed at Q25 with fastp, clones called with MiXCR, in-frame beta chains kept. Rows merge per CDR3 protein into single entries with the most common DNA and genes. The V and J calls and clone size are TCRdb's, not the authors'. This sample has tens of thousands of distinct CDR3 sequences in its table, and approximately 15% of those were observed once. The top ten clonotypes cover 39% of the sample.

The TCR originated in a man younger than 30 who had mild COVID-19 (a few samples of this study predate the infection). The sample titles of this study are shuffled in the database, so cell type and time point are left out; the donor was told from shared clones. The V gene is TRBV5-1 and the J gene is TRBJ1-5; too little of a D gene remains to name it. Sample: PBMCs or a T cell subset sorted from them (not recorded which). The CDR3 corresponds to CASSFGMGQPQHF. The nucleotides read TGCGCCAGCAGCTTTGGGATGGGACAGCCCCAGCATTTT.